The T cell receptor beta chain described here comes from a study of T-cell memory formation after mild COVID-19. General study findings and limits: Pre-infection memory harbored some responding clones, suggesting cross-reactive memory joined. There was a balanced CD4/CD8 profile in clones contracting day 15 to 85, and later expanders leaned CD4+. In second-wave clones peaking day 37, SARS-CoV-2 specificity remained unconfirmed.

This clonotype has just a few counts. Antigen specificity is unknown. The ends were cut back, 0 bases at V and 4 bases at J, with 13 bases in the middle. Germline lookup yields CDR1 MGHRA and CDR2 YSYEKL. The CDR3 runs 16 residues. Sample barcodes and UMIs were carried by the TCR alpha and TCR beta cDNA libraries that 5'RACE generated with constant-segment primers. MiXCR, run by TCRdb on the 5' RACE reads, gives a single entry per CDR3 protein. The table has some 410,000 distinct CDR3 sequences, less than 25% seen once. The origin of this receptor is an adult woman who had mild COVID-19 (a few samples of this study predate the infection). Cell type and time point are not known. The specimen sequenced was PBMCs or a T cell subset sorted from them (not recorded which). This chain links TRBV4-1 with TRBJ1-5; D unclear. The CDR3 here is CASSQDTGLGNQPQHF. For the CDR3, the DNA is TGCGCCAGCAGCCAAGATACCGGCCTTGGGAATCAGCCCCAGCATTTT.